Listed below are T cell receptor beta chains from one sample, sequenced in a study of blood T cells in healthy people across ages. One entry per CDR3 protein results from TCRdb running MiXCR on the 5' RACE reads. The data contain 890,000 or so distinct CDR3 sequences, about 59% of them singletons. Specimen: blood. Receptors were obtained from a man aged 25 to 40 in good health. Each CDR3 is given without its conserved first and last residue. The order of the fields is J gene, V gene, CDR3 length, CDR3 protein.

J gene: TRBJ1-6; V gene: TRBV9; CDR3 length: 15; CDR3 protein: ASSVEGGGAGYSPLH
J gene: TRBJ2-5; V gene: TRBV7-3; CDR3 length: 12; CDR3 protein: ASSLGSPEETQY
J gene: TRBJ1-2; V gene: TRBV29-1; CDR3 length: 11; CDR3 protein: SLKDRGSYGYT
J gene: TRBJ2-2; V gene: TRBV4-3; CDR3 length: 13; CDR3 protein: ASSHESGRIGELF
J gene: TRBJ2-7; V gene: TRBV12-3/TRBV12-4; CDR3 length: 12; CDR3 protein: ASSSTGRGYEQY
J gene: TRBJ2-3; V gene: TRBV15; CDR3 length: 13; CDR3 protein: ATSRDGRAMDTQY
J gene: TRBJ2-7; V gene: TRBV28; CDR3 length: 17; CDR3 protein: ASSLRGLAGSRYAYEQY
J gene: TRBJ1-2; V gene: TRBV20-1; CDR3 length: 10; CDR3 protein: SAPNPGYSYT
J gene: TRBJ1-4; V gene: TRBV4-3; CDR3 length: 13; CDR3 protein: ASSQGYSPNEKLF
J gene: TRBJ1-1; V gene: TRBV6-5; CDR3 length: 12; CDR3 protein: ASSYSITNTEAF
J gene: TRBJ2-6; V gene: TRBV3-1; CDR3 length: 16; CDR3 protein: ASSQGRGFNSGANVLT
J gene: TRBJ2-1; V gene: TRBV4-1; CDR3 length: 12; CDR3 protein: ASSQDRSADEQF
J gene: TRBJ1-1; V gene: TRBV27; CDR3 length: 12; CDR3 protein: ASTAGGLNTEAF
J gene: TRBJ2-3; V gene: TRBV20-1; CDR3 length: 13; CDR3 protein: SARVGSHYTDTQY
J gene: TRBJ2-3; V gene: TRBV5-1; CDR3 length: 13; CDR3 protein: ASSLVGTSPDTQY
J gene: TRBJ2-7; V gene: TRBV9; CDR3 length: 14; CDR3 protein: ASSVEAAGAPYEQY
J gene: TRBJ1-2; V gene: TRBV27; CDR3 length: 11; CDR3 protein: ASSTGTYTFYT
J gene: TRBJ1-5; V gene: TRBV18; CDR3 length: 15; CDR3 protein: ASSPPGAQVSNQPQH
J gene: TRBJ2-3; V gene: TRBV7-2; CDR3 length: 13; CDR3 protein: ASSPDRVVADTQY
J gene: TRBJ2-1; V gene: TRBV27; CDR3 length: 9; CDR3 protein: ATGGANEQF
J gene: TRBJ1-5; V gene: TRBV3-1; CDR3 length: 13; CDR3 protein: ASSQGTGETQPQH
J gene: TRBJ2-1; V gene: TRBV7-2; CDR3 length: 17; CDR3 protein: ASSPPGSGGGLGDNEQF
J gene: NA; V gene: TRBV27; CDR3 length: 13; CDR3 protein: ASSYRDGTFYEQY
J gene: NA; V gene: TRBV30; CDR3 length: 14; CDR3 protein: AWSDVRGLYQETQF
J gene: TRBJ1-5; V gene: TRBV18; CDR3 length: 13; CDR3 protein: AGSPWTGQNQPQH
J gene: TRBJ1-5; V gene: TRBV7-9; CDR3 length: 12; CDR3 protein: ASDRQASNQPQH
J gene: TRBJ1-4; V gene: TRBV21-1; CDR3 length: 11; CDR3 protein: ASSKSSSEKLF
J gene: TRBJ1-6; V gene: TRBV20-1; CDR3 length: 12; CDR3 protein: SARESQGISPLH
J gene: TRBJ2-7; V gene: TRBV6-5; CDR3 length: 12; CDR3 protein: ASSYDTGTYEQY
J gene: TRBJ2-1; V gene: TRBV3-1; CDR3 length: 13; CDR3 protein: ASRAGVEGLDEQF
J gene: TRBJ2-1; V gene: TRBV5-1; CDR3 length: 12; CDR3 protein: ASSSGTTRDEQF
J gene: NA; V gene: TRBV14; CDR3 length: 10; CDR3 protein: ASSRPTYEQY
J gene: TRBJ1-5; V gene: TRBV5-6; CDR3 length: 15; CDR3 protein: ASSLAGTGHSKQPQH
J gene: TRBJ2-5; V gene: TRBV7-7; CDR3 length: 14; CDR3 protein: ASSLGLAGTPRTQY
J gene: NA; V gene: TRBV29-1; CDR3 length: 11; CDR3 protein: SVERSHQETQY
J gene: TRBJ2-3; V gene: TRBV7-9; CDR3 length: 14; CDR3 protein: ASSSARDPGGDTQY
J gene: TRBJ2-7; V gene: TRBV29-1; CDR3 length: 11; CDR3 protein: SVEGGQPYEQY
J gene: TRBJ2-7; V gene: TRBV7-9; CDR3 length: 13; CDR3 protein: ASSLDSWDGYEQY
J gene: TRBJ1-6; V gene: TRBV5-8; CDR3 length: 13; CDR3 protein: ASSFRTVYNSPLH
J gene: TRBJ2-5; V gene: TRBV28; CDR3 length: 10; CDR3 protein: ASSLGTGREY
J gene: TRBJ1-4; V gene: TRBV9; CDR3 length: 13; CDR3 protein: ASSGSWDSNEKLF
J gene: TRBJ2-3; V gene: TRBV20-1; CDR3 length: 13; CDR3 protein: SASREASGSYTQY
J gene: TRBJ2-3; V gene: TRBV6-2/TRBV6-3; CDR3 length: 14; CDR3 protein: TSSYDLPPKSDTQY
J gene: TRBJ2-1; V gene: TRBV7-6; CDR3 length: 10; CDR3 protein: ASSPGGVEQF
J gene: TRBJ2-7; V gene: TRBV20-1; CDR3 length: 12; CDR3 protein: SATFGTATYEQY
J gene: TRBJ2-5; V gene: TRBV6-5; CDR3 length: 11; CDR3 protein: ASSSLQTETQY
J gene: TRBJ2-7; V gene: TRBV6-2/TRBV6-3; CDR3 length: 14; CDR3 protein: ASSDLRVGRSYEQY
J gene: TRBJ1-2; V gene: TRBV13; CDR3 length: 14; CDR3 protein: ASNNREGVEGYGYT
J gene: TRBJ2-5; V gene: TRBV7-2; CDR3 length: 14; CDR3 protein: ASSLAPLAGQETQY
J gene: TRBJ1-1; V gene: TRBV20-1; CDR3 length: 12; CDR3 protein: SARVGGWYTEAF
J gene: TRBJ1-2; V gene: TRBV10-3; CDR3 length: 12; CDR3 protein: AISDPVTNYGYT
J gene: TRBJ2-5; V gene: TRBV20-1; CDR3 length: 13; CDR3 protein: SANRGGASQETQY
J gene: TRBJ2-4; V gene: TRBV7-2; CDR3 length: 10; CDR3 protein: ASSATVNIQY
J gene: TRBJ2-7; V gene: TRBV6-5; CDR3 length: 13; CDR3 protein: ASRVGQNPSYEQY
J gene: TRBJ2-7; V gene: TRBV28; CDR3 length: 13; CDR3 protein: ASSLAGPLRSEQY
J gene: TRBJ2-5; V gene: TRBV27; CDR3 length: 14; CDR3 protein: ASSSLFSSHQETQY
J gene: TRBJ2-5; V gene: TRBV6-5; CDR3 length: 14; CDR3 protein: ASSYSGGPGQETQY
J gene: TRBJ2-7; V gene: TRBV7-3; CDR3 length: 11; CDR3 protein: ASSADRFGEQY
J gene: TRBJ2-1; V gene: TRBV4-3; CDR3 length: 15; CDR3 protein: ASSQGVASGKDNEQF
J gene: TRBJ2-1; V gene: TRBV29-1; CDR3 length: 12; CDR3 protein: SVELLQGTSERF